The 4 T cell receptor beta chains listed next were all sequenced from one sample in a study of cytomegalovirus exposure and HLA in healthy donors (dated by TCRdb to the late 2010s). The library was built by means of the immunoSEQ multiplex PCR assay. For the multiplex PCR, a mixture combining 60 forward primers for TCR Vbeta segments and 13 reverse primers for TCR Jbeta segments was used. As stored in TCRdb, this immuneACCESS dataset retains in-frame rearrangements with V and J assigned. A fraction of the clones does not appear; measured against another copy, unresolved V genes explain less than half of the discrepancy, and the remainder lacks a known reason. The sample table holds about 160,000 clones, of which about 65% were seen once. The ten largest clones represent approximately 6.9% of the sample. Sequenced material: PBMCs. These receptors were obtained from a man aged 35 to 55 in good health and CMV-seropositive.

The chain links TRBV7-2 to TRBJ1-2; 8 bases are a match to TRBD1. CDR1 and CDR2 (germline): SGHTA, FQGNSA. V gave up 4 bases and J gave up 3 bases; unmatched junction bases: 10. There are 16 residues in the CDR3. The CDR3 DNA reads TGTGCCAGCAGCTCGGGGGTGGACAGGGCGGACTATGGCTACACCTTC. Protein product: CASSSGVDRADYGYTF. Full variable domain (remainder filled in from reference TRBV7-2 and TRBJ1-2): GAGVSQSPSNKVTEKGKDVELRCDPISGHTALYWYRQSLGQGLEFLIYFQGNSAPDKSGLPSDRFSAERTGGSVSTLTIQRTQQEDSAVYLCASSSGVDRADYGYTFGSGTRLTVV.

This chain joins TRBV7-9 and TRBJ1-5, with D possibly TRBD1 on 5 matching bases. Germline CDR1 and CDR2: SEHNR and FQNEAQ (reference sequence). The CDR3 is 19 amino acids. Trimming pared 4 bases from V and 6 bases from J, leaving 28 bases between. CDR3 nucleotide sequence: TGTGCCAGCAGCTCAGGCGGAGGGGTCGTCTTATCGGGCGGTCAGCCCCAGCATTTT. Encoded protein: CASSSGGGVVLSGGQPQHF.

In DNA, the CDR3 is TGCGCCAGCAGCCAAGAAGGACTAGCGGGGGCGCACAATGAGCAGTTCTTC. Its translation is CASSQEGLAGAHNEQFF. The rearrangement links TRBV4-3 to TRBJ2-1; 13 bases are shared with TRBD2. J was trimmed by 5 bases and V by 0 bases; bases with no gene match: 4. The CDR3 is 17 residues long. CDR1 is LGHNA and CDR2 is YSLEER in the germline V gene.

Comment on this clone: Other DNA sequences in this sample translate to the same CDR3. This sequence joins TRBV6-1 and TRBJ1-3, with D possibly matching TRBD1 (5 bases). The CDR3 spans 15 residues. Between the trimmed V and J ends, which lost 1 base and 2 bases, there was a span of 9 bases. Germline CDR1 MNHNS, CDR2 SASEGT. The CDR3 reads CASSEGRGPGNTIYF. The CDR3 nucleotides are TGTGCCAGCAGTGAAGGGAGGGGACCTGGAAACACCATATATTTT.